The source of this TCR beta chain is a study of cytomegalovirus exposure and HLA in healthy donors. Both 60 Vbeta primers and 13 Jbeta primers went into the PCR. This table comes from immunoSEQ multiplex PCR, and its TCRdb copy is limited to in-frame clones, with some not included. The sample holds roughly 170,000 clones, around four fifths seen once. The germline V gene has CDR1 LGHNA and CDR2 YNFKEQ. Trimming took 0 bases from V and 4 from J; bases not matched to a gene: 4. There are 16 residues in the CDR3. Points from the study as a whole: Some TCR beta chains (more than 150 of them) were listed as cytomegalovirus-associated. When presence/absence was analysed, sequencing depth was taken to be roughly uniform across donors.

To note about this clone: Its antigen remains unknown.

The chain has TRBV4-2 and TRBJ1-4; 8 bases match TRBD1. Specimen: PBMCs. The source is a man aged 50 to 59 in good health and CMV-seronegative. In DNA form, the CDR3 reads TGTGCCAGCAGCCAAGACGGACAGGGTAATAATGAAAAACTGTTTTTT. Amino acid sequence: CASSQDGQGNNEKLFF.